This is a list of T cell receptor beta chains from one sample in a study of blood T cells in healthy people across ages. MiXCR was run by TCRdb on the 5' RACE reads, yielding one entry per CDR3 protein. Of about a million distinct CDR3 sequences listed, 35% to 40% are singletons. The sequencing sample was made of blood. The receptor source for this set is a man between 18 and 35 years old in good health. Both conserved end residues are part of each CDR3.

CSALRESNQPQHF,TRBV20-1
CAISDSVEAEAFF,TRBV10-3
CSARDFRRQGYNYGYTF,TRBV20-1
CASSGATGEKLFF,TRBV9
CASRSKVGGVYEQYF,TRBV27
CASSKVYSCGGAPFCNEQFF,TRBV21-1
CASSQGTGGTQETQYF,TRBV4-2
CASSPRASSSYNEQFF,TRBV7-9
CASSPRLAATSYNEQYF,TRBV4-2
CASIFQGNTEAFF,TRBV12-3/TRBV12-4
CASSLSGALGLLYF,TRBV27
CATASSSGGYNEQYF,TRBV12-3/TRBV12-4
CSARPDGYTF,TRBV20-1
CASSPSGADTQYF,TRBV18
CATSRNRDMGEKLFF,TRBV15
CASSPPPQYNEQYF,TRBV12-3/TRBV12-4
CSVGDPRRTDTQYF,TRBV29-1
CASGRRLNTGELFF,TRBV5-1